Below are 4 T cell receptor beta chains sequenced from a single sample in a study of blood T cell repertoires in COVID-19. Clones were sequenced by immunoSEQ multiplex PCR, and TCRdb holds only the in-frame ones, with some missing. The sample holds about 100,000 clones; more than 65% are singletons and the top ten take 15% to 20%. Sample: peripheral blood. These receptors were collected from a human donor in a cohort sampled during active COVID-19.

V usage is TRBV5-1 and J usage is TRBJ1-4, with a tentative D call TRBD1 (5 bases). Germline values: CDR1 SGHRS, CDR2 YFSETQ. V was clipped by 4 bases and J by 0 bases, with 19 bases between them. The CDR3 is 18 amino acids. The CDR3 protein is CASSPRGGAVATNEKLFF. DNA of the CDR3: TGCGCCAGCAGCCCACGAGGAGGGGCCGTAGCAACTAATGAAAAACTGTTTTTT.

The CDR3 DNA is TGTGCCAGCAGTTTCGACAGGAACTACGAGCAGTACTTC. This gives the protein CASSFDRNYEQYF. This chain uses TRBV27 with TRBJ2-7; D possibly corresponds to TRBD1 (6 bases). Germline V gene sequence: CDR1 MNHEY, CDR2 SMNVEV (reference sequence). This CDR3 contains 13 residues. V lost 3 bases and J 3 bases, leaving 9 bases between the germline ends.

The chain couples TRBV3-1 (or the pseudogene TRBV3-2) to TRBJ2-7, with D possibly matching TRBD1 (5 bases). CDR3 length: 11 amino acids. Germline assignment: CDR1 LGHDT and CDR2 YNNKEL (reference sequence). The V end was cut by 3 bases, the J end by 7 bases, with 7 bases between. CDR3 amino acids: CASSQTAEQYF. Here the CDR3 DNA reads TGTGCCAGCAGCCAGACAGCTGAGCAGTACTTC.

The rearrangement joins TRBV18 to TRBJ2-1; 16 bases align to TRBD2. CDR3 length equals 19 residues. The germline V gene encodes CDR1 KGHSH and CDR2 LQKENI. V shed 0 bases and J 6 bases; nucleotides not matched to a gene: 8. In DNA form, the CDR3 reads TGTGCCAGCTCACCACCCGGGACTAGCGGGAGGGCCGGTCTCAATGAGCAGTTCTTC. It specifies CASSPPGTSGRAGLNEQFF.